This T cell receptor (beta chain) was identified during a study of T cell responses to AZD1222 COVID-19 vaccine. Trimming removed 4 bases from V and 4 bases from J; junction bases left unmatched: 2. The CDR3 loop spans 15 amino acids. Germline CDR1 reads SGHDT; CDR2 reads YYEEEE. This table comes from immunoSEQ multiplex PCR, and its TCRdb copy is limited to in-frame clones, with some not included. The sample lists tens of thousands of clones; around 73% were seen once. The sequences come from peripheral blood, collected on day 0 of AZD1222 vaccination. This chain links TRBV5-6 with TRBJ2-7; 16 bases are a match to TRBD2. The clonotype comes from an adult in good health. The CDR3 coding sequence is TGTGCCAGCAGCATGGGACTAGCGGGAGGGTACGAGCAGTACTTC. It yields the protein CASSMGLAGGYEQYF.